This T cell receptor (beta chain) is from a study of T cell clonality in common variable immunodeficiency. Patients and controls were mostly of Caucasian heritage. Concerning this clone itself: No antigen is known for it. The CDR3 extends 3 residues past the end of the read, so its final part is completed from the germline J gene.

CDR1 SGHKS and CDR2 YYEKEE come from the germline V gene (reference sequence). Trimming at V came to 3 bases and at J to 7 bases, leaving 6 bases not matched to a gene. This CDR3 spans 15 amino acids. General study points: Common variable immunodeficiency TCR beta sequences reportedly had fewer deletions and N-nucleotide insertions.

Sequencing was performed with immunoSEQ multiplex PCR; in TCRdb, only in-frame clones are kept and a portion is missing. The specimen has fewer than 20,000 clones, none found just once. This receptor was identified in a human donor with common variable immunodeficiency. Sequenced sample: peripheral blood mononuclear cells. The rearrangement uses TRBV5-5 and TRBJ1-5; 11 nucleotides match TRBD1. The CDR3 region is CASSSGTGGRQPQHF. Incomplete CDR3 DNA: TGTGCCAGCAGCTCCGGGACAGGGGGGCGACAGCCC. The entire variable domain, with the rest obtained from reference TRBV5-5 and TRBJ1-5, is as follows: DAGVTQSPTHLIKTRGQQVTLRCSPISGHKSVSWYQQVLGQGPQFIFQYYEKEERGRGNFPDRFSARQFPNYSSELNVNALLLGDSALYLCASSSGTGGRQPQHFGDGTRLSIL.